The clone carrying this T cell receptor beta chain was detected only a few times. Its specificity is not known. In germline, CDR1 is SGHVS, CDR2 FQNEAQ. The CDR3 runs 15 residues. Deletions cut 1 base from V and 3 bases from J, with 13 bases between. This specimen belongs to a study of response to subunit inactivated influenza vaccine. Study-level findings and limits: There was a suggestion from the authors that each seasonal influenza vaccination recruits few new T cells.

TCRdb itself ran the RT-PCR reads through MiXCR, one entry per CDR3 protein. The sample includes 450,000 to 600,000 distinct CDR3 sequences, 6% to 9% of them seen just once. This clonotype was sampled from a man aged 45-69 years who received an inactivated influenza vaccine. This rearrangement joins TRBV7-8 to TRBJ2-7, with D perhaps assigned TRBD1 or TRBD2 (6 bases each). Sequenced here: PBMCs from blood, sampled roughly 24 months after vaccination. The CDR3 is CASSLGVGGHYEQYF. CDR3 coding DNA: TGTGCCAGCAGCTTAGGGGTGGGGGGCCACTACGAGCAGTACTTC.